This T cell receptor beta chain was sequenced in a study of T cells in localized non-small cell lung cancer. Concerning this clone itself: The antigen remains undetermined.

The table came from immunoSEQ multiplex PCR; TCRdb's copy has only in-frame clones and leaves some out. The sample gives 33,000 or so clones, around 79% of which show up once; 17% is in the top ten. Findings of the study overall: Paired adjacent lung recovered a median around 62 of the top 100 tumor clones. Of the tissues analyzed, uninvolved adjacent lung showed maximal T cell clonality, greater than tumor. Longer overall survival was seen with higher T cell density measured in blood.

This CDR3 is built from 15 residues. This rearrangement joins TRBV12-2 to TRBJ1-4; TRBD1 is the table's D call, not checked against the DNA. TRBV12-2 is described as a pseudogene. The sample in question was peripheral blood, obtained before any cancer treatment. The TCR sequence derives from a male donor at least 60 years old with stage III squamous cell lung carcinoma. For the CDR3, the DNA is TGTGCAAGTCGCCCCGGACAGGAAGGGAATGAAAAACTGTTTTTT. It translates to CASRPGQEGNEKLFF.